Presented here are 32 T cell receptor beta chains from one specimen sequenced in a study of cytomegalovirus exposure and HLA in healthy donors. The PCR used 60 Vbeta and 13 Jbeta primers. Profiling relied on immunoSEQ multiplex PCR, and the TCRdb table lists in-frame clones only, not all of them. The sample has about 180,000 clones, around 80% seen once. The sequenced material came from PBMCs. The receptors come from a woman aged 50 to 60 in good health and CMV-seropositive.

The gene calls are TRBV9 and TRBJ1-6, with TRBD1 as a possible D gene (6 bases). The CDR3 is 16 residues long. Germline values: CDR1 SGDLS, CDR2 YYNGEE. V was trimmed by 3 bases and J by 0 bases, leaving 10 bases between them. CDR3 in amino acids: CASSGTVDSYNSPLHF. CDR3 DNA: TGTGCCAGCAGCGGGACAGTAGACTCCTATAATTCACCCCTCCACTTT.

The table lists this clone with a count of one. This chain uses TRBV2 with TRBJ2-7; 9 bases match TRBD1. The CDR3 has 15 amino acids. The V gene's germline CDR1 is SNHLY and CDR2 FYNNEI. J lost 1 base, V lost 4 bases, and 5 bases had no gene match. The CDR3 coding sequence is TGTGCCAGCAGTGGGGACAGGGTAGATTCCTACGAGCAGTACTTC. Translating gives CASSGDRVDSYEQYF.

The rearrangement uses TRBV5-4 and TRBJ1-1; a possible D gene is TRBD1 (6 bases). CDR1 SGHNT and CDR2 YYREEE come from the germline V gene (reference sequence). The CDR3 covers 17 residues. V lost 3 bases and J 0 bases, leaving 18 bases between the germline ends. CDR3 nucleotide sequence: TGTGCCAGCAGCTCGGCCGGACAGTTTCTCATGAACACTGAAGCTTTCTTT. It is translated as CASSSAGQFLMNTEAFF.

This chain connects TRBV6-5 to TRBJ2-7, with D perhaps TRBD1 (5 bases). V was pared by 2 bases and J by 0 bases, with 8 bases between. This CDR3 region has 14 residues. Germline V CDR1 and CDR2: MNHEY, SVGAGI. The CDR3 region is CASSYQGSSYEQYF. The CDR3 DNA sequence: TGTGCCAGCAGTTACCAGGGCAGCTCCTACGAGCAGTACTTC.

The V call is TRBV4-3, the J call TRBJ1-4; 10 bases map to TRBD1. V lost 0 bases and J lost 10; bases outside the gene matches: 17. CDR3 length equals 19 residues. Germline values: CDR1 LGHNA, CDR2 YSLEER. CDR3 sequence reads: CASSQDRGQGQGPPRKLFF. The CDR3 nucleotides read TGCGCCAGCAGCCAAGATCGCGGGCAGGGACAGGGGCCTCCTAGAAAACTGTTTTTT.

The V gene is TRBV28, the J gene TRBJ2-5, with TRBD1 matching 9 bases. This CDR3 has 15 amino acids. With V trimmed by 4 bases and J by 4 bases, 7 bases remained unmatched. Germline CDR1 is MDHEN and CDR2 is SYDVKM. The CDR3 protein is CASSSRTGAGETQYF. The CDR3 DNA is TGTGCCAGCAGTTCCCGGACAGGGGCTGGAGAGACCCAGTACTTC.

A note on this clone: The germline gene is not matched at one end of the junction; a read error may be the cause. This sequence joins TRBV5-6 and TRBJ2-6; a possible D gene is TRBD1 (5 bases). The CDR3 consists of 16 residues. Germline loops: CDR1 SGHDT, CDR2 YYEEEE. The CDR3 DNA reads TGTGCCAGCAGCCCGACCCTTTCGGCTGGGGCCAACGGCCTGACTTTC. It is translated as CASSPTLSAGANGLTF. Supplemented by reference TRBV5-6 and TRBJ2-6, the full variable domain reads DAGVTQSPTHLIKTRGQQVTLRCSPKSGHDTVSWYQQALGQGPQFIFQYYEEEERQRGNFPDRFSGHQFPNYSSELNVNALLLGDSALYLCASSPTLSAGANGLTFGAGSRLTVL.

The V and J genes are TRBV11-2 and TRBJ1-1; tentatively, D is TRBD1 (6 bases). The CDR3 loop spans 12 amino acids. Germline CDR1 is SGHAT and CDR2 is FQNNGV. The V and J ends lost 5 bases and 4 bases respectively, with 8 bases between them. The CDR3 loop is CASSAGATEAFF. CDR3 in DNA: TGTGCCAGCAGCGCAGGGGCCACTGAAGCTTTCTTT.

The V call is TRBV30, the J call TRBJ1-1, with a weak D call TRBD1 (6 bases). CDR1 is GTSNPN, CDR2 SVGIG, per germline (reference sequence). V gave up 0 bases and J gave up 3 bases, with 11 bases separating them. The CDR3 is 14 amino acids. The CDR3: CAWSVQGMYTEAFF. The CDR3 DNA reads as TGTGCCTGGAGTGTACAGGGTATGTACACTGAAGCTTTCTTT.

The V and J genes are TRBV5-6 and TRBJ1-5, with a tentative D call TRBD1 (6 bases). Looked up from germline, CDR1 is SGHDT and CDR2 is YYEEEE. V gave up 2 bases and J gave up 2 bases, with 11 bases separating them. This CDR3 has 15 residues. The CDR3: CASSFYRAGNQPQHF. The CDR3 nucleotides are TGTGCCAGCAGCTTCTACAGGGCAGGCAATCAGCCCCAGCATTTT.

This chain's CDR3 is CASSLDLGTSGGTQYF. Written as DNA, the CDR3 is TGCGCCAGCAGCTTGGACCTCGGGACTAGCGGGGGGACCCAGTACTTC. V gene TRBV5-1 combines with J gene TRBJ2-5, with TRBD2 matching 14 bases. Germline CDR1 is SGHRS and CDR2 is YFSETQ. The CDR3 consists of 16 residues. The V and J ends lost 0 bases and 7 bases, in that order; junction bases with no gene match: 5.

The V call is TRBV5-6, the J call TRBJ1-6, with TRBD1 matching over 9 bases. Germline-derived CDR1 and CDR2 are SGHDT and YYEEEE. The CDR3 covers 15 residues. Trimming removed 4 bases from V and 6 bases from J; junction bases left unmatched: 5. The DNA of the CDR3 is TGTGCCAGCAGCGGGGGGACAGGGAGTAATTCACCCCTCCACTTT. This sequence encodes CASSGGTGSNSPLHF.

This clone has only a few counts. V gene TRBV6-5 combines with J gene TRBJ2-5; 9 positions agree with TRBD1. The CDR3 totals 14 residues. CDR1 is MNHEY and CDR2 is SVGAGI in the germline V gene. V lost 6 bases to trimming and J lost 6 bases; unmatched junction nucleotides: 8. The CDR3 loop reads CASSRDRATKTQYF. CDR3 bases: TGTGCCAGCAGCCGGGACAGGGCGACGAAGACCCAGTACTTC.

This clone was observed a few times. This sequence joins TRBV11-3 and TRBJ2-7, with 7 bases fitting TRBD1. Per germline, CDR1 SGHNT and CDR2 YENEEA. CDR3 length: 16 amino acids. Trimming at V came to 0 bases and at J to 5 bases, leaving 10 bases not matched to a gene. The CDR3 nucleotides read TGTGCCAGCAGCTTAGAGGCCCTGGGACAGAACCACGAGCAGTACTTC. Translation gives CASSLEALGQNHEQYF.

The CDR3 sequence: CASSYRAGDTGELFF. The CDR3 DNA reads as TGTGCCAGCAGTTACAGGGCGGGGGACACCGGGGAGCTGTTTTTT. This chain connects TRBV2 to TRBJ2-2; D is perhaps TRBD2 (7 bases). With 5 bases removed from V and 3 bases from J, the gap between germline ends came to 13 bases. Germline CDR1 SNHLY, CDR2 FYNNEI. The CDR3 runs to 15 residues.

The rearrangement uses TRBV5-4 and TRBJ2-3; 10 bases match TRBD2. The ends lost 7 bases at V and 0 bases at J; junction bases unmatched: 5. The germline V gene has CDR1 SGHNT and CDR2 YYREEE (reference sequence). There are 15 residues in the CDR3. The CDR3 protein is CASGSGRDSTDTQYF. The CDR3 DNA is TGTGCCAGCGGGAGCGGGAGGGATAGCACAGATACGCAGTATTTT.

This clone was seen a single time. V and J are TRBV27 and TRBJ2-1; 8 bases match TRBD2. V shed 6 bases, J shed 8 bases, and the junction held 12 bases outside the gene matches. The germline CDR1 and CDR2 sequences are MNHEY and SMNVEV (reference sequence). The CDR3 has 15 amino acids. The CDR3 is CASRVGLAPYDEQFF. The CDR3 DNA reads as TGTGCCAGCAGGGTCGGACTAGCCCCTTACGATGAGCAGTTCTTC.

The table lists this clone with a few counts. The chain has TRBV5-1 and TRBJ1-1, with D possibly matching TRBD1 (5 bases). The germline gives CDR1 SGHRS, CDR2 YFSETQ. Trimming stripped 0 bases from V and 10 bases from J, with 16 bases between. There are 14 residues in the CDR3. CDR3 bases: TGCGCCAGCAGCTTGGCCGCGGGGCTGGAGGGAGCTTTCTTT. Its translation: CASSLAAGLEGAFF.

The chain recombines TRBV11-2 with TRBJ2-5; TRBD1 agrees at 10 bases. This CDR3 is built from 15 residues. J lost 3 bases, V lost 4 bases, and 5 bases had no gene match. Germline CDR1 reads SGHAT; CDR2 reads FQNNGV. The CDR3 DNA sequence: TGTGCCAGCAGCTCAGGAGGGACAGGGGAAGAGACCCAGTACTTC. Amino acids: CASSSGGTGEETQYF.

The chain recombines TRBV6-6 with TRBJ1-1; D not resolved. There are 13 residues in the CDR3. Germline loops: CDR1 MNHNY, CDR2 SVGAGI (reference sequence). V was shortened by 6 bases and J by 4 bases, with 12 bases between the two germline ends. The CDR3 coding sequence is TGTGCCAGCAGGTCCGCGGCCCCCACTGAAGCTTTCTTT. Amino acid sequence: CASRSAAPTEAFF.

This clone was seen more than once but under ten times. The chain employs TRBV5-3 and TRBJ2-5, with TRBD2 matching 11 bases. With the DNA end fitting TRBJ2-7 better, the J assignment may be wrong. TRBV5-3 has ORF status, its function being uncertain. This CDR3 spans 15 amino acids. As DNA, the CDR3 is TGTGCCAGAAGCTTGACTAGCGGGAGCGGACACGAGCAGTACTTC. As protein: CARSLTSGSGHEQYF.

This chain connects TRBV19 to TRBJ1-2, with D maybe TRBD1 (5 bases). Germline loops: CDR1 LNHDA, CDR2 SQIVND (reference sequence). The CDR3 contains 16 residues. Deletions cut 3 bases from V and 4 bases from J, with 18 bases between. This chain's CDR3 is CASSMDQGGYIYGYTF. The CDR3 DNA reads TGTGCCAGTAGTATGGATCAGGGAGGATATATCTATGGCTACACCTTC.

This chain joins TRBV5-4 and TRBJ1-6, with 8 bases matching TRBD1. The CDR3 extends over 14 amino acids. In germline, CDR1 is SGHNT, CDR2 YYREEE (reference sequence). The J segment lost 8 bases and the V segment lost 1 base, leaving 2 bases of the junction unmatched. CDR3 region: CASSLKDRDSPLHF. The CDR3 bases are TGTGCCAGCAGCTTGAAGGACAGGGATTCACCCCTCCACTTT.

The CDR3 DNA sequence: TGTGCCAGCCGGGACAGCCTCTACGAGCAGTACTTC. The encoded protein is CASRDSLYEQYF. The V call is TRBV19, the J call TRBJ2-7, with TRBD1 matching 7 bases. With V trimmed by 9 bases and J by 3 bases, 5 bases remained unmatched. This CDR3 contains 12 residues. Germline loops: CDR1 LNHDA, CDR2 SQIVND (reference sequence).

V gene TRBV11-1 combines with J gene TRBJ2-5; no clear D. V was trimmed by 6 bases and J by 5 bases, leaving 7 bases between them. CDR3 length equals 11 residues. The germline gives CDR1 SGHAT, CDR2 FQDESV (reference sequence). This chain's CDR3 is CASSNAETQYF. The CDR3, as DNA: TGTGCCAGCAGTAACGCGGAGACCCAGTACTTC.

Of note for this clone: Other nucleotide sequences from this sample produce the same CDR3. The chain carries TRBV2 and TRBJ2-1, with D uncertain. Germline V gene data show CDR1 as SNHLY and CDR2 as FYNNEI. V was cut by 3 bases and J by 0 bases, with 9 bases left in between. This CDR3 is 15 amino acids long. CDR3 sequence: CASSEARSSYNEQFF. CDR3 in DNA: TGTGCCAGCAGTGAGGCTCGGAGCTCCTACAATGAGCAGTTCTTC.

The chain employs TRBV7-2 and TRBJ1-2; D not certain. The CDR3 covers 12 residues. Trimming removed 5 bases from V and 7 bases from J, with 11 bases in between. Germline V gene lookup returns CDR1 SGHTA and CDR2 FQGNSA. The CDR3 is CASSPDIGGYTF. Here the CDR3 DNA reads TGTGCCAGCAGCCCTGACATAGGTGGCTACACCTTC.

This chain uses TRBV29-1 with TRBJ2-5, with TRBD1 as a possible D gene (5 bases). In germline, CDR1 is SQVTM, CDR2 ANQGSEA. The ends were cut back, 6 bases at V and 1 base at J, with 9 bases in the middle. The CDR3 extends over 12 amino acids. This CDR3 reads CSVKGSQETQYF. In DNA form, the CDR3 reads TGCAGCGTAAAGGGGTCCCAAGAGACCCAGTACTTC.

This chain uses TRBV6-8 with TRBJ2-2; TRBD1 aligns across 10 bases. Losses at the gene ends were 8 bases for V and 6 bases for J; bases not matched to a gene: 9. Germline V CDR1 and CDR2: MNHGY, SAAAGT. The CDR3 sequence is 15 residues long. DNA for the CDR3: TGTGCCAGCGTGGGCGGCGACAGGGGGCCCGGGGAGCTGTTTTTT. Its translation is CASVGGDRGPGELFF.

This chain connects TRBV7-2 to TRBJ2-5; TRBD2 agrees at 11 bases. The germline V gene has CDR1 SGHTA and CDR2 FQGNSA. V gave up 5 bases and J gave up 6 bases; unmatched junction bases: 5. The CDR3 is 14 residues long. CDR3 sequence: CASSLGTSGKTQYF. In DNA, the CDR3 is TGTGCCAGCAGCCTTGGGACTAGCGGAAAGACCCAGTACTTC.

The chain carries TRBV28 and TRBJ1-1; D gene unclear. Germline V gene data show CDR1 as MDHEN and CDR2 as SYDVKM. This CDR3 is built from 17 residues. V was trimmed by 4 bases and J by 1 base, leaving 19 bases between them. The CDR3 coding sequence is TGTGCCAGCAGTTCCCGACCCGGGCGCGGGCCGAACACTGAAGCTTTCTTT. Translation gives CASSSRPGRGPNTEAFF.

The CDR3 DNA reads as TGCGCCAGCAGCGTAGATACAGGGGGCCTCTATGGCTACACCTTC. The encoded protein is CASSVDTGGLYGYTF. The chain combines TRBV5-1 with TRBJ1-2; 9 bases map to TRBD1. Per germline, CDR1 SGHRS and CDR2 YFSETQ. This CDR3 is built from 15 residues. V was pared by 4 bases and J by 4 bases, with 8 bases of the junction left unmatched.